Listed here are 4 T cell receptor beta chains from one sample, sequenced in a study of cytomegalovirus exposure and HLA in healthy donors. Sequencing used immunoSEQ multiplex PCR; TCRdb keeps in-frame clones, though not all of them. The repertoire holds 150,000 to 200,000 clones, with about 83% as singletons. Source material: PBMCs. Source of these receptors: a woman aged 18-29 years in good health and CMV-seronegative.

The count of this clone is one. The genes are TRBV6-5 and TRBJ2-5, with a possible D match to TRBD1 (5 bases). The CDR3 is 13 residues long. Germline-derived CDR1 and CDR2 are MNHEY and SVGAGI. Between the trimmed V and J ends, which lost 8 bases and 5 bases, there was a span of 15 bases. CDR3 amino acids: CASSGDSRETQYF. In DNA, the CDR3 is TGTGCCAGCTCCGGAGACAGTAGGGAGACCCAGTACTTC.

Only one count was recorded for this clone. The chain recombines TRBV19 with TRBJ2-3, with 8 positions matching TRBD1. V lost 4 bases to trimming and J lost 0 bases; unmatched junction nucleotides: 3. The CDR3 covers 15 residues. The germline CDR1 and CDR2 sequences are LNHDA and SQIVND (reference sequence). CDR3 sequence reads: CASSNRQGSTDTQYF. The DNA for the CDR3 is TGTGCCAGTAGTAACCGACAGGGGAGCACAGATACGCAGTATTTT.

This clone was recorded only once. The gene calls are TRBV28 and TRBJ1-5; TRBD1 matches 7 bases. Germline assignment: CDR1 MDHEN and CDR2 SYDVKM. With 7 bases clipped from V and 0 bases from J, the junction kept 3 bases outside the gene matches. The CDR3 length is 14 residues. CDR3 nucleotide sequence: TGTGCCAGCACCCAGGGGGGTAGCAATCAGCCCCAGCATTTT. This codes for CASTQGGSNQPQHF.

This clone has just a few counts. J is TRBJ1-2 and V is TRBV29-1; D is unclear. The CDR3 is made up of 12 amino acids. V was trimmed by 7 bases and J by 1 base, leaving 10 bases between them. Germline CDR1 SQVTM, CDR2 ANQGSEA. DNA for the CDR3: TGCAGCGATTTAGACATTAACTATGGCTACACCTTC. It is translated as CSDLDINYGYTF.